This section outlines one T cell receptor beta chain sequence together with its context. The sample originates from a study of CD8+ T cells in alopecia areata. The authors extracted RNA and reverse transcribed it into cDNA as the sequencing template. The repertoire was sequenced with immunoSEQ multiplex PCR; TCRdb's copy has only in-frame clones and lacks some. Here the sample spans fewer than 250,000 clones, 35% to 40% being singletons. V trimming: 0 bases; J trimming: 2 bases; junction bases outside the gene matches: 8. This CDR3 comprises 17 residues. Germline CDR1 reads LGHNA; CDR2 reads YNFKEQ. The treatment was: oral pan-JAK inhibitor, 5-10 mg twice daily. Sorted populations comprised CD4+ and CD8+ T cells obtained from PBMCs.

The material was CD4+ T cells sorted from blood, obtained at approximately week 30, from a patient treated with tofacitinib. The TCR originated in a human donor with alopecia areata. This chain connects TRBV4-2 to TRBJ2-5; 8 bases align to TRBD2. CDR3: CASSQDLRGLVQETQYF. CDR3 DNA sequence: TGTGCCAGCAGCCAAGATCTGAGGGGACTAGTTCAAGAGACCCAGTACTTC.